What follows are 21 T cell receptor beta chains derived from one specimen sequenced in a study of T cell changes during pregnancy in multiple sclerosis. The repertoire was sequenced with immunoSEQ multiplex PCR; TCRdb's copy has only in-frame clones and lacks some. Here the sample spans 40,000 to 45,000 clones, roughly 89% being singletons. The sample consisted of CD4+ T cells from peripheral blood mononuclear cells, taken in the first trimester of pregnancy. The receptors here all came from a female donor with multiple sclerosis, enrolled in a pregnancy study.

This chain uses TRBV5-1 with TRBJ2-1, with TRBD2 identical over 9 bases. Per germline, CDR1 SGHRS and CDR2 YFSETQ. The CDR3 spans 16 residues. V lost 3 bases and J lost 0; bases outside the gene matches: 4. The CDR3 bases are TGCGCCAGCAGCTCGGGACTAGCCATCTCCTACAATGAGCAGTTCTTC. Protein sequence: CASSSGLAISYNEQFF.

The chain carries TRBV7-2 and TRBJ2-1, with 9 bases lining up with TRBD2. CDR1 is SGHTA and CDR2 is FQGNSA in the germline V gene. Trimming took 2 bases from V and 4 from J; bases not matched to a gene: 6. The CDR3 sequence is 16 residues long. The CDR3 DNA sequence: TGTGCCAGCAGCTTAAGGCAGCTAGCGGGGTACAATGAGCAGTTCTTC. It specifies CASSLRQLAGYNEQFF. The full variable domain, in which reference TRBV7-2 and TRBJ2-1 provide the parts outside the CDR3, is GAGVSQSPSNKVTEKGKDVELRCDPISGHTALYWYRQSLGQGLEFLIYFQGNSAPDKSGLPSDRFSAERTGGSVSTLTIQRTQQEDSAVYLCASSLRQLAGYNEQFFGPGTRLTVL.

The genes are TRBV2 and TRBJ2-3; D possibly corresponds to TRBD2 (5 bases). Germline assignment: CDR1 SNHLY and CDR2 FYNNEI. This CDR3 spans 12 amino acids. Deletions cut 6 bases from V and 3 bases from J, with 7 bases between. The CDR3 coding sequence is TGTGCCAGCAGGGAGCGGACAGATACGCAGTATTTT. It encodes CASRERTDTQYF.

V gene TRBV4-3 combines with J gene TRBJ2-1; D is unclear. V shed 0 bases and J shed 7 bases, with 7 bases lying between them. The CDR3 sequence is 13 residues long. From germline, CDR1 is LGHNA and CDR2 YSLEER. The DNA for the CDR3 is TGCGCCAGCAGCCAAGATATGAGGAATGAGCAGTTCTTC. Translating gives CASSQDMRNEQFF.

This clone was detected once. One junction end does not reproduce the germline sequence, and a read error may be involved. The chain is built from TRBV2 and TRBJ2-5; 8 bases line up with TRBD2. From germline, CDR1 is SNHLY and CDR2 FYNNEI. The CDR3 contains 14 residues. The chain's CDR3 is CASSEGLAFETQYF. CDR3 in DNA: TGTGCCAGCAGCGAAGGACTAGCCTTCGAGACCCAGTACTTC.

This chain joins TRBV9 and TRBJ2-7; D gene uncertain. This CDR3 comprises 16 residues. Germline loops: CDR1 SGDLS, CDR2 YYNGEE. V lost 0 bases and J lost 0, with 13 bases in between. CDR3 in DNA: TGTGCCAGCAGCGTAGGGGCGACACCTGACTCCTACGAGCAGTACTTC. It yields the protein CASSVGATPDSYEQYF.

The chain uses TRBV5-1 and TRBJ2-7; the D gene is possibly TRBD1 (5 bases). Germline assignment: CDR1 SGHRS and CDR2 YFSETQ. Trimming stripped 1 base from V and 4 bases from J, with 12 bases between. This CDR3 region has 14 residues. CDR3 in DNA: TGCGCCAGCAGCTTGCGCGACAGCCGTTACGAGCAGTACTTC. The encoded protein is CASSLRDSRYEQYF. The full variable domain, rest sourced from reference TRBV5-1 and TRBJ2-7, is KAGVTQTPRYLIKTRGQQVTLSCSPISGHRSVSWYQQTPGQGLQFLFEYFSETQRNKGNFPGRFSGRQFSNSRSEMNVSTLELGDSALYLCASSLRDSRYEQYFGPGTRLTVT.

DNA for the CDR3: TGTGCCAGCAGGGCTATGGGACAGGGGGCTTACGAGCAGTACTTC. This codes for CASRAMGQGAYEQYF. V and J are TRBV28 and TRBJ2-7; 12 bases match TRBD1. The CDR3 is made up of 15 amino acids. Germline V gene data show CDR1 as MDHEN and CDR2 as SYDVKM. J lost 4 bases, V lost 6 bases, and 7 bases had no gene match.

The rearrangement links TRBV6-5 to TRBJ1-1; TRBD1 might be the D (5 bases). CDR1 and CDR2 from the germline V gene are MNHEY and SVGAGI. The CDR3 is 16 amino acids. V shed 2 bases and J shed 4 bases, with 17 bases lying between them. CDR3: CASSYVIQVGSTEAFF. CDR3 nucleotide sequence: TGTGCCAGCAGTTACGTTATACAGGTGGGAAGCACTGAAGCTTTCTTT.

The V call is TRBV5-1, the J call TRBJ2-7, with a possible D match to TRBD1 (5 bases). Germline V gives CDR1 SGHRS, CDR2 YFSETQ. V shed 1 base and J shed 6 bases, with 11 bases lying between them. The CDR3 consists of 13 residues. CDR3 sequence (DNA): TGCGCCAGCAGCTTGCCAGGGAATCTCGAGCAGTACTTC. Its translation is CASSLPGNLEQYF.

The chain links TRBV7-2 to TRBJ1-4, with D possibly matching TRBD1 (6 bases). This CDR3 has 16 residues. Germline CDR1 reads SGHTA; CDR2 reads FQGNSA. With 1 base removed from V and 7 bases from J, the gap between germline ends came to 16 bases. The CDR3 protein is CASSLGGGLWGEKLFF. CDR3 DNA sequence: TGTGCCAGCAGCTTAGGGGGGGGGCTCTGGGGTGAAAAACTGTTTTTT.

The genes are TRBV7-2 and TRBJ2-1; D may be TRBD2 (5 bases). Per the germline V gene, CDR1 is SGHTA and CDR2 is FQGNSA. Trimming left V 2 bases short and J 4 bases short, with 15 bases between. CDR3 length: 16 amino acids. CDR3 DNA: TGTGCCAGCAGCTTAAACCCGCCGGAGGTTTACAATGAGCAGTTCTTC. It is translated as CASSLNPPEVYNEQFF.

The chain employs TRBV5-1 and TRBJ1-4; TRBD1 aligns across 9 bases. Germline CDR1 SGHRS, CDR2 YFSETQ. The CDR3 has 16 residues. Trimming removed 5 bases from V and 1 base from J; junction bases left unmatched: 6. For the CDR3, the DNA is TGCGCCAGCAGATCGGGACAGGGCGGAACTAATGAAAAACTGTTTTTT. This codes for CASRSGQGGTNEKLFF. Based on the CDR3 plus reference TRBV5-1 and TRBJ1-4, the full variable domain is KAGVTQTPRYLIKTRGQQVTLSCSPISGHRSVSWYQQTPGQGLQFLFEYFSETQRNKGNFPGRFSGRQFSNSRSEMNVSTLELGDSALYLCASRSGQGGTNEKLFFGSGTQLSVL.

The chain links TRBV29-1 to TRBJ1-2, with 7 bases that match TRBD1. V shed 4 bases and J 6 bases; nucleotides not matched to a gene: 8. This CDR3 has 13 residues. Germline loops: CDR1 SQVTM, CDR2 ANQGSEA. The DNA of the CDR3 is TGCAGCGTTGGAGGGACAGAAGTAGATGGCTACACCTTC. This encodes CSVGGTEVDGYTF.

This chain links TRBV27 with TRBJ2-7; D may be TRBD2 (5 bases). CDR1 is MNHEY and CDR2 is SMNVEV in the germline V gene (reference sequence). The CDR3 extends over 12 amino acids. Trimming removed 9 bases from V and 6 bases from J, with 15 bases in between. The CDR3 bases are TGTGCCAGTACGGACCCGGGGAGCGAGCAGTACTTC. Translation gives CASTDPGSEQYF.

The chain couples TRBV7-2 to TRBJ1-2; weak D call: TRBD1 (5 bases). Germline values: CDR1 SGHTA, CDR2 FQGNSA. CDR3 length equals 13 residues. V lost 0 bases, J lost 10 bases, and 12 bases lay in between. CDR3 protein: CASSLATVGAYTF. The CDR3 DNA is TGTGCCAGCAGCTTAGCGACAGTTGGGGCCTACACCTTC.

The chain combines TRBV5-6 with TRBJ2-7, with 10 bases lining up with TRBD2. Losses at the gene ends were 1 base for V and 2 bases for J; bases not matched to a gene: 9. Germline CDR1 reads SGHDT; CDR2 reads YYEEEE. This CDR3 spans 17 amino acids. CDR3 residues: CASSLRLAGVKPYEQYF. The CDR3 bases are TGTGCCAGCAGCTTGAGGCTAGCGGGAGTCAAACCCTACGAGCAGTACTTC. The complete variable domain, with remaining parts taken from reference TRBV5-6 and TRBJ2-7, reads DAGVTQSPTHLIKTRGQQVTLRCSPKSGHDTVSWYQQALGQGPQFIFQYYEEEERQRGNFPDRFSGHQFPNYSSELNVNALLLGDSALYLCASSLRLAGVKPYEQYFGPGTRLTVT.

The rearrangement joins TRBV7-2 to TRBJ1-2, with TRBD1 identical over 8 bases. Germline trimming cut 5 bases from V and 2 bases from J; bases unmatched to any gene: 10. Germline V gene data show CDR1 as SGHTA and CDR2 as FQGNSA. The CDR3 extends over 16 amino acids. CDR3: CASSARAGTGNYGYTF. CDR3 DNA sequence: TGTGCCAGCAGCGCCCGGGCCGGGACAGGAAACTATGGCTACACCTTC.

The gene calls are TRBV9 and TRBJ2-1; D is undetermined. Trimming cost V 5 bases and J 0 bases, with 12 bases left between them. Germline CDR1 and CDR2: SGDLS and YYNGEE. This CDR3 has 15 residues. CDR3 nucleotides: TGTGCCAGCAGTCGTACGGGTAGCTCCTACAATGAGCAGTTCTTC. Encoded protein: CASSRTGSSYNEQFF.

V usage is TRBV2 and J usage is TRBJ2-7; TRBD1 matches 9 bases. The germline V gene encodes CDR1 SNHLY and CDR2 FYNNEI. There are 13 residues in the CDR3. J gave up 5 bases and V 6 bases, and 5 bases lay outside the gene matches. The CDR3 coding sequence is TGTGCCAGCAGCGGGGACAGGGTTCACGAGCAGTACTTC. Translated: CASSGDRVHEQYF.

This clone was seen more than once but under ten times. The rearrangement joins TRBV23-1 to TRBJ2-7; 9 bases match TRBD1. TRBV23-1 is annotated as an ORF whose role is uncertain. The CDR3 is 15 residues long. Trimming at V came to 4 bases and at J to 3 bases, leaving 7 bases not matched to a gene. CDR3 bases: TGCGCCAGCAGTCTGCGGGACAGGGACATCTACGAGCAGTACTTC. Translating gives CASSLRDRDIYEQYF.